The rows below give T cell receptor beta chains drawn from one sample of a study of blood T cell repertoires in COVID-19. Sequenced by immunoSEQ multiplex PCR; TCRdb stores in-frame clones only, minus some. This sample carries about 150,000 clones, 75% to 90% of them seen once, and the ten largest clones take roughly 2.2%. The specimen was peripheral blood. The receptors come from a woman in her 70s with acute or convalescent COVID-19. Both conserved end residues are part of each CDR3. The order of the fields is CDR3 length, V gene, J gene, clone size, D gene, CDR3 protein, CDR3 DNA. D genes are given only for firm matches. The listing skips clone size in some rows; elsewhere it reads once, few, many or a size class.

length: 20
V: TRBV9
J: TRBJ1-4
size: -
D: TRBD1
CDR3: CASSANGGTGGQGRNEKLFF
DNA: TGTGCCAGCAGTGCAAATGGCGGGACAGGGGGACAAGGCCGTAATGAAAAACTGTTTTTT

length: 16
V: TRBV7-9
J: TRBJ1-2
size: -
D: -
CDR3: CASSFPGGRGSYGYTF
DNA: TGTGCCAGCAGCTTCCCGGGGGGAAGGGGCTCCTATGGCTACACCTTC

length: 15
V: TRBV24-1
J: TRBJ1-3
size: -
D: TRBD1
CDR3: CATSKGQDSGNTIYF
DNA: TGTGCCACCAGTAAAGGACAGGACTCTGGAAACACCATATATTTT

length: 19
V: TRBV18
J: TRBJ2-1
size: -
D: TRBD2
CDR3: CASSQLLAGLMSSYNEQFF
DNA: TGTGCCAGCTCCCAACTTCTAGCGGGGTTAATGAGCTCCTACAATGAGCAGTTCTTC

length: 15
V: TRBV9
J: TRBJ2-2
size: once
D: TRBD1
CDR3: CASSVATGSTGELFF
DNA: TGTGCCAGCAGCGTTGCGACAGGGAGCACCGGGGAGCTGTTTTTT

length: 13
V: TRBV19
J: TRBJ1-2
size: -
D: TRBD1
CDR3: CASSGQVYYGYTF
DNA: TGTGCCAGTAGTGGACAGGTTTACTATGGCTACACCTTC

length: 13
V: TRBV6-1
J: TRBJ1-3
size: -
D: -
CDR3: CASSDQSGNTIYF
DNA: TGTGCCAGCAGTGACCAGTCTGGAAACACCATATATTTT

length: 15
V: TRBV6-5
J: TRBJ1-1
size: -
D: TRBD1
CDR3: CASSFAGTGNTEAFF
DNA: TGTGCCAGCAGTTTCGCCGGGACAGGTAACACTGAAGCTTTCTTT

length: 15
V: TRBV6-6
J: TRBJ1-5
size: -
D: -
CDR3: CASLPGTPFNQPQHF
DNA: TGTGCCAGCCTTCCCGGGACACCATTTAATCAGCCCCAGCATTTT

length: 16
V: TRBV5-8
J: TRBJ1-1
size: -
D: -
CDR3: CASSLGVLQVLREAFF
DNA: TGTGCCAGCAGCTTGGGAGTTTTACAGGTGTTGCGTGAAGCTTTCTTT

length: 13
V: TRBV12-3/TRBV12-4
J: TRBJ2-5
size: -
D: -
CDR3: CASSHGLRETQYF
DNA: TGTGCCAGCAGTCACGGACTAAGGGAGACCCAGTACTTC

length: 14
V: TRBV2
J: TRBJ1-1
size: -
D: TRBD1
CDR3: CASTRTGLNTEAFF
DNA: TGTGCCAGCACCCGGACAGGGTTGAACACTGAAGCTTTCTTT

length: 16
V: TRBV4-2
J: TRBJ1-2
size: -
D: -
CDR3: CASSQELRSRPYGYTF
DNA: TGTGCCAGCAGCCAAGAGCTTCGGAGCAGACCCTATGGCTACACCTTC

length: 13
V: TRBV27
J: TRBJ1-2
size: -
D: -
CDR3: CASMGLYNYGYTF
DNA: TGTGCCAGCATGGGCTTATACAACTATGGCTACACCTTC

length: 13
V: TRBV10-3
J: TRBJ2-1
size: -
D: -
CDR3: CAISDSRYNEQFF
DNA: TGTGCCATCAGTGACAGCAGGTACAATGAGCAGTTCTTC

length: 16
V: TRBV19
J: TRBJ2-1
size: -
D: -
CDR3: CASSIIGLSSYNEQFF
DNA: TGTGCCAGTAGTATAATTGGACTCTCCTCCTACAATGAGCAGTTCTTC

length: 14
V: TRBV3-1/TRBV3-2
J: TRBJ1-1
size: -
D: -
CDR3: CASSPGQLNTEAFF
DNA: TGTGCCAGCAGCCCAGGACAGCTGAACACTGAAGCTTTCTTT

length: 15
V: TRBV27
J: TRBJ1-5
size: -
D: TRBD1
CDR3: CATARDRLTNQPQHF
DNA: TGTGCCACCGCCCGGGACAGGCTCACCAATCAGCCCCAGCATTTT

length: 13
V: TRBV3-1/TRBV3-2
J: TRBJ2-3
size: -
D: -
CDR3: CATSGLATNTQYF
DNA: TGTGCCACCTCGGGTCTTGCGACTAATACGCAGTATTTT

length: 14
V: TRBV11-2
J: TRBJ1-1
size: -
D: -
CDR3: CASSSQVSNTEAFF
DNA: TGTGCCAGCAGCTCCCAGGTTTCGAACACTGAAGCTTTCTTT

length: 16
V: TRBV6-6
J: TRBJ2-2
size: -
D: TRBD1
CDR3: CASSPPGQGKTGELFF
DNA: TGTGCCAGCAGCCCCCCGGGACAGGGAAAAACCGGGGAGCTGTTTTTT

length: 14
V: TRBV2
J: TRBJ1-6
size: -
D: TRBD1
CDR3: CASRDRGVNSPLHF
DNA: TGTGCCAGCAGGGACAGGGGCGTTAATTCACCCCTCCACTTT

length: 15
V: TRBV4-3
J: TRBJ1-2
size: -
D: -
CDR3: CASSQGLSGDYGYTF
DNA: TGCGCCAGCAGCCAAGGCTTATCAGGCGACTATGGCTACACCTTC

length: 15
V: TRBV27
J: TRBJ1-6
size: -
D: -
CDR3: CASSWGLGGNSPLHF
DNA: TGTGCCAGCAGTTGGGGGCTGGGGGGGAATTCACCCCTCCACTTT

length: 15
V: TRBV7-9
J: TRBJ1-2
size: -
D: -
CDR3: CASTVGQPLSYGYTF
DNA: TGTGCCAGCACCGTTGGACAGCCGTTGAGCTATGGCTACACCTTC